This is a list of T cell receptor beta chains from one sample in a study of blood T cell repertoires in COVID-19. Measured with immunoSEQ multiplex PCR; TCRdb has only the in-frame clones, and not every one. The repertoire includes 100,000 or so clones, roughly 77% of them detected once, and about 24% sits in the top ten. Sequencing used peripheral blood. Receptors originate from a human donor in a cohort sampled during active COVID-19. Both conserved end residues are part of each CDR3. A D gene is named only where the DNA matches it firmly. The size of a clone is reported for some rows only, either as once, few or many, or as a class for expanded clones.

DNA: TGTGCCAGCAGCCAAGATTTGGCGGGAGGTTCCCAGTACTTC
CDR3: CASSQDLAGGSQYF
J: TRBJ2-5
size: once
V: TRBV3-1/TRBV3-2
D: TRBD2

DNA: TGTGCCAGCAGCTTAGTGCCGGGACTAACCCCCCTCCACTTT
CDR3: CASSLVPGLTPLHF
J: TRBJ1-6
size: NA
V: TRBV7-9
D: NA

DNA: TGTGCCAGCAGCCGGGAGTGGGGGAACAATGAGCAGTTCTTC
CDR3: CASSREWGNNEQFF
J: TRBJ2-1
size: NA
V: TRBV6-5
D: NA

DNA: TGTGCCAGCAGCTTAGGGCAGAACAATGAGCAGTTCTTC
CDR3: CASSLGQNNEQFF
J: TRBJ2-1
size: NA
V: TRBV11-2
D: NA

DNA: TGTGCCAGCAGCATGGAAGAGGGGACAGGTCCGGGCTACACCTTC
CDR3: CASSMEEGTGPGYTF
J: TRBJ1-2
size: NA
V: TRBV21-1
D: NA

DNA: TGTGCCAGCAGCTTAGAGGAGGAAGACACCATATATTTT
CDR3: CASSLEEEDTIYF
J: TRBJ1-3
size: NA
V: TRBV7-2
D: NA

DNA: TGCGCCAGCACCCTATGGGGGGAGTATGGCTACACCTTC
CDR3: CASTLWGEYGYTF
J: TRBJ1-2
size: NA
V: TRBV23-1
D: NA

DNA: TGTGCCAGCAGCCCCCAGACTAGCGGGAGGGCGGTTACCGGGGAGCTGTTTTTT
CDR3: CASSPQTSGRAVTGELFF
J: TRBJ2-2
size: NA
V: TRBV28
D: TRBD2

DNA: TGTGCCAGCAGCGGACTAGCGGGAGTTGCCAATGAGCAGTTCTTC
CDR3: CASSGLAGVANEQFF
J: TRBJ2-1
size: NA
V: TRBV9
D: TRBD2

DNA: TGTGCCAGCAGTTACTCGGTTTTTAGCGGCCAAGAGACCCAGTACTTC
CDR3: CASSYSVFSGQETQYF
J: TRBJ2-5
size: NA
V: TRBV6-5
D: NA

DNA: TGTGCCAGCAGCGAACCCCAGGGGTATGGCTACACCTTC
CDR3: CASSEPQGYGYTF
J: TRBJ1-2
size: NA
V: TRBV2
D: NA

DNA: TGCGCCAGCAGCTTGGTAGGCCAGGGGGTGTCGGTTGAGCAGTTCTTC
CDR3: CASSLVGQGVSVEQFF
J: TRBJ2-1
size: NA
V: TRBV5-1
D: TRBD1

DNA: TGCAGTGCTAGCATCCAGGGTGAAGCTTTCTTT
CDR3: CSASIQGEAFF
J: TRBJ1-1
size: NA
V: TRBV20-1
D: NA

DNA: TGTGCCAGTACAGGGTTTTTTGAAGCTTTCTTT
CDR3: CASTGFFEAFF
J: TRBJ1-1
size: NA
V: TRBV6-5
D: NA

DNA: TGCAGCACCGCAGGACTAGCGGGAGGGTGGGAGCAGTTCTTC
CDR3: CSTAGLAGGWEQFF
J: TRBJ2-1
size: few
V: TRBV29-1
D: TRBD2

DNA: TGCGCCAGCAGCCCGGCGAGGGAGCAGTTCTTC
CDR3: CASSPAREQFF
J: TRBJ2-1
size: NA
V: TRBV5-1
D: NA

DNA: TGTGCCAGCAGGCGACAGGGGGCGCGGAACACTGAAGCTTTCTTT
CDR3: CASRRQGARNTEAFF
J: TRBJ1-1
size: NA
V: TRBV28
D: TRBD1

DNA: TGTGCCAGCAGGGAAGTAGCGGGATCTACCTACGAGCAGTACTTC
CDR3: CASREVAGSTYEQYF
J: TRBJ2-7
size: NA
V: TRBV6-1
D: TRBD2

DNA: TGTGCCAGCAGCTTTAGGGCGGGAGGGCCTCCGGATACGCAGTATTTT
CDR3: CASSFRAGGPPDTQYF
J: TRBJ2-3
size: NA
V: TRBV5-8
D: TRBD2

DNA: TGTGCCAGCAGCATCCTCTCTGGGGCCAACGTCCTGACTTTC
CDR3: CASSILSGANVLTF
J: TRBJ2-6
size: NA
V: TRBV7-2
D: NA

DNA: TGTGCCAGAGACGAACCGGGACACATCTACGAGCAGTACTTC
CDR3: CARDEPGHIYEQYF
J: TRBJ2-7
size: NA
V: TRBV6-5
D: NA

DNA: TGTGCCAGCTCACCATACCAGGGAAATTTAGATGAGCAGTTCTTC
CDR3: CASSPYQGNLDEQFF
J: TRBJ2-1
size: NA
V: TRBV18
D: NA

DNA: TGTGCCAGCCGAAGGACAGGGGGCAATCAGCCCCAGCATTTT
CDR3: CASRRTGGNQPQHF
J: TRBJ1-5
size: NA
V: TRBV27
D: TRBD1

DNA: TGCAGTGCTAGTGGGGGATGGGTAGCGGGAGGGTTGGACGAGCAGTACTTC
CDR3: CSASGGWVAGGLDEQYF
J: TRBJ2-7
size: NA
V: TRBV20-1
D: TRBD2

DNA: TGTGCCAGTAGCCCTCTAGCGGGAGGCTCCTACGAGCAGTACTTC
CDR3: CASSPLAGGSYEQYF
J: TRBJ2-7
size: NA
V: TRBV19
D: TRBD2

DNA: TGCAGTGCTCCCCGGGAGGATGGCTACACCTTC
CDR3: CSAPREDGYTF
J: TRBJ1-2
size: NA
V: TRBV20-1
D: NA

DNA: TGTGCCAGCAGCTCCAGGACTAGCGGGAGGGTGGATACGCAGTATTTT
CDR3: CASSSRTSGRVDTQYF
J: TRBJ2-3
size: once
V: TRBV5-4
D: TRBD2

DNA: TGCAGCGTTGCGGGGTTCGGAGCTTTCTTT
CDR3: CSVAGFGAFF
J: TRBJ1-1
size: NA
V: TRBV29-1
D: NA

DNA: TGTGCCAGCAGTCCAGAAGGACTAGCGGGCGATGAGCAGTTCTTC
CDR3: CASSPEGLAGDEQFF
J: TRBJ2-1
size: NA
V: TRBV7-2
D: TRBD2

DNA: TGTGCCAGTAGTATAGTGGGGTCGGCTAGCGGGAGTGGAGCCAAAAACATTCAGTACTTC
CDR3: CASSIVGSASGSGAKNIQYF
J: TRBJ2-4
size: NA
V: TRBV19
D: TRBD2

DNA: TGTGCCAGCAGCTTTGGGGCCGGTCCAACTAATGAAAAACTGTTTTTT
CDR3: CASSFGAGPTNEKLFF
J: TRBJ1-4
size: few
V: TRBV7-9
D: NA

DNA: TGTGCCAGCAGCAACCAGCGGGAGAACTCAGATACGCAGTATTTT
CDR3: CASSNQRENSDTQYF
J: TRBJ2-3
size: NA
V: TRBV7-9
D: TRBD2

DNA: TGTGCCAGCAGCTTGGTGTTGGTAGCGGGTTACAATGAGCAGTTCTTC
CDR3: CASSLVLVAGYNEQFF
J: TRBJ2-1
size: NA
V: TRBV5-4
D: TRBD2

DNA: TGCGCCAGCAGCGATGGGGCGGTGGAACTGATAGATACGCAGTATTTT
CDR3: CASSDGAVELIDTQYF
J: TRBJ2-3
size: once
V: TRBV4-1
D: NA

DNA: TGTGCCACAGCGCCCGATCTAAGCTCCTACGAGCAGTACTTC
CDR3: CATAPDLSSYEQYF
J: TRBJ2-7
size: NA
V: TRBV2
D: NA

DNA: TGCGCCAGCAGCTTGTCAGGACAGGGGGCAGGTGGCTACACCTTC
CDR3: CASSLSGQGAGGYTF
J: TRBJ1-2
size: NA
V: TRBV5-1
D: TRBD1

DNA: TGTGCCAGTAGTCTTCGGACAACTATTGCCAAAAACATTCAGTACTTC
CDR3: CASSLRTTIAKNIQYF
J: TRBJ2-4
size: NA
V: TRBV19
D: NA

DNA: TGTGCCAGTAGAGGACAGGGGGCCACTGAAGCTTTCTTT
CDR3: CASRGQGATEAFF
J: TRBJ1-1
size: NA
V: TRBV19
D: TRBD1

DNA: TGCGCCAGCAGCCAAGGAGACAGGGACCATGAAAAACTGTTTTTT
CDR3: CASSQGDRDHEKLFF
J: TRBJ1-4
size: NA
V: TRBV4-3
D: TRBD1

DNA: TGTGCCAGCAGCCAAGATCTGCGGGAGGCAGATACGCAGTATTTT
CDR3: CASSQDLREADTQYF
J: TRBJ2-3
size: NA
V: TRBV3-1/TRBV3-2
D: TRBD2

DNA: TGTGCCAGCAGCAAAGGACAGGGTCGTGCGGCTAATGAAAAACTGTTTTTT
CDR3: CASSKGQGRAANEKLFF
J: TRBJ1-4
size: few
V: TRBV7-9
D: TRBD1

DNA: TGTGCCAGCAGTGATGTCGTGTGGACAGGGCAGGGCAATGAGCAGTTCTTC
CDR3: CASSDVVWTGQGNEQFF
J: TRBJ2-1
size: few
V: TRBV6-1
D: TRBD1

DNA: TGTGCCAGCAGCTTAGACTCTAGCGGGGGGCAGTACTTC
CDR3: CASSLDSSGGQYF
J: TRBJ2-7
size: NA
V: TRBV7-9
D: TRBD2

DNA: TGTGCCAGCAGCTTTTCAGGGCTCACCGGGGAGCTGTTTTTT
CDR3: CASSFSGLTGELFF
J: TRBJ2-2
size: NA
V: TRBV7-9
D: NA

DNA: TGTGCCAGCCAGGGGGCGGGAGAGCAGTACTTC
CDR3: CASQGAGEQYF
J: TRBJ2-7
size: few
V: TRBV12-3/TRBV12-4
D: TRBD1

DNA: TGTGCCAACCAGCGGAGCTCCTACAATGAGCAGTTCTTC
CDR3: CANQRSSYNEQFF
J: TRBJ2-1
size: NA
V: TRBV2
D: NA

DNA: TGTGCCACCAGCAGAGAAGACTCAGGGGGGTATTACTATGGCTACACCTTC
CDR3: CATSREDSGGYYYGYTF
J: TRBJ1-2
size: NA
V: TRBV15
D: TRBD1

DNA: TGTGCCAGCAGCCTCCCCGGGTTAAATCTGTTCTTC
CDR3: CASSLPGLNLFF
J: TRBJ2-1
size: NA
V: TRBV7-9
D: NA

DNA: TGTGCCAGCAGCCAAGTCCGGGACTTCCACGAGCAGTACTTC
CDR3: CASSQVRDFHEQYF
J: TRBJ2-7
size: NA
V: TRBV14
D: NA

DNA: TGTGCCAGTAGGGCTAGCGGGACGAACACCGGGGAGCTGTTTTTT
CDR3: CASRASGTNTGELFF
J: TRBJ2-2
size: NA
V: TRBV19
D: TRBD2

DNA: TGTGCCAGCAGCTCCACCGGGGGGAGGGTCTCTGGAAACACCATATATTTT
CDR3: CASSSTGGRVSGNTIYF
J: TRBJ1-3
size: NA
V: TRBV7-9
D: NA